A single sample gave rise to the 20 T cell receptor beta chains below, sequenced in a study of blood T cells in healthy people across ages. PCR was performed a second time for 7 to 11 cycles using a sample-barcoded 5' primer and a J-beta primer mix. TCRdb re-called the 5' RACE reads through MiXCR, storing one row per CDR3 protein. The profile covers 500,000 to 550,000 distinct CDR3 sequences, with less than 25% appearing a single time and approximately 10% taken by the ten largest. The data were also submitted as part of a second study, on T cells of mothers and their children.

Sequencing input: blood. The receptor source for this set is a boy aged 10-17 years in good health.

This sequence joins TRBV20-1 and TRBJ2-3; 7 bases are shared with TRBD1. The CDR3 totals 15 residues. Germline V gene lookup returns CDR1 DFQATT and CDR2 SNEGSKA (reference sequence). V shed 6 bases, J shed 0 bases, and the junction held 9 bases outside the gene matches. CDR3 region: CSAKPGQLSTDTQYF. The CDR3 DNA is TGCAGTGCCAAGCCGGGACAGCTCAGCACAGATACGCAGTATTTT.

This clonotype was picked up a small number of times. The chain links TRBV6-2 or TRBV6-3 to TRBJ2-3; 9 positions agree with TRBD2. The CDR3 runs to 16 residues. The germline gives CDR1 MNHEY, CDR2 SVGEGT. Trimming at V came to 0 bases and at J to 2 bases, leaving 3 bases not matched to a gene. CDR3 bases: TGTGCCAGCAGTTACTCTAGCGGGGGCACCACAGATACGCAGTATTTT. The encoded protein is CASSYSSGGTTDTQYF.

The table lists this clonotype with a few counts. This rearrangement joins TRBV29-1 to TRBJ1-4; TRBD1 might be the D (6 bases). V dropped 3 bases and J dropped 5 bases, with 13 bases sitting between them. The V gene's germline CDR1 is SQVTM and CDR2 ANQGSEA. CDR3 size: 14 residues. DNA of the CDR3: TGCAGCGTTGATTTCAGGGGAAACAATGAAAAACTGTTTTTT. Its protein product is CSVDFRGNNEKLFF.

The chain joins TRBV29-1 to TRBJ2-7; TRBD1 matches 8 bases. CDR1 and CDR2 from the germline V gene are SQVTM and ANQGSEA. V shed 7 bases and J 4 bases; nucleotides not matched to a gene: 3. The CDR3 is 11 residues long. The DNA for the CDR3 is TGCAGCGCTAGACAGGGGTACGAGCAGTACTTC. Protein sequence: CSARQGYEQYF.

J is TRBJ2-3 and V is TRBV7-9; 9 bases are shared with TRBD2. Germline lookup yields CDR1 SEHNR and CDR2 FQNEAQ (reference sequence). The V segment lost 5 bases and the J segment 1 base; nucleotides outside the gene matches: 7. This CDR3 has 16 amino acids. CDR3 sequence: CASSPGLALRTDTQYF. The CDR3 DNA reads as TGTGCCAGCAGCCCCGGACTAGCGTTACGCACAGATACGCAGTATTTT.

This clonotype has ten or more counts. This chain uses TRBV29-1 with TRBJ2-1; D unresolved. The V gene's germline CDR1 is SQVTM and CDR2 ANQGSEA. Deletions cut 3 bases from V and 2 bases from J, with 8 bases between. The CDR3 spans 13 residues. CDR3 in amino acids: CSVEKGPYNEQFF. Written as DNA, the CDR3 is TGCAGCGTTGAGAAGGGTCCCTACAATGAGCAGTTCTTC.

The chain employs TRBV7-9 and TRBJ1-4, with 10 bases matching TRBD1. The germline V gene encodes CDR1 SEHNR and CDR2 FQNEAQ (reference sequence). This CDR3 is 16 amino acids long. After removal of 5 bases from V and 5 bases from J, the junction contained 8 bases not matched to a gene. The CDR3 spells CASSRRDRGLNEKLFF. The CDR3 coding sequence is TGTGCCAGCAGCCGGCGGGACAGGGGATTGAATGAAAAACTGTTTTTT.

This clonotype has at least ten counts. The chain joins TRBV6-4 to TRBJ2-1; 12 nucleotides agree with TRBD2. V gave up 2 bases and J gave up 5 bases; unmatched junction bases: 1. CDR1 and CDR2 (germline): MRHNA, SNTAGT. CDR3 length equals 15 residues. The CDR3 here is CASSDGLAGHNEQFF. The CDR3 DNA reads as TGTGCCAGCAGTGACGGACTAGCGGGACACAATGAGCAGTTCTTC.

This clonotype was seen a few times. At one end the junction does not follow the germline gene, possibly because of a read error. CDR3 bases: TGCAGCGTTCTACAGGGGGCGAACTCCTACGGGCAGTACTTC. Its protein is CSVLQGANSYGQYF. The gene calls are TRBV29-1 and TRBJ2-7; 9 bases are shared with TRBD1. The CDR3 runs to 14 residues. Per germline, CDR1 SQVTM and CDR2 ANQGSEA.

V and J are TRBV12-3 or TRBV12-4 and TRBJ1-2, with TRBD1 matching over 9 bases. The trim removed 1 base at V and 7 bases at J, leaving 7 bases unmatched. The CDR3 has 15 amino acids. Here the CDR3 reads CASSLGRGTGFGYTF. In nucleotides, the CDR3 is TGTGCCAGCAGTTTAGGACGCGGGACAGGGTTTGGCTACACCTTC.

The chain joins TRBV5-1 to TRBJ1-1; no firm D call. This CDR3 region has 12 residues. The V gene's germline CDR1 is SGHRS and CDR2 YFSETQ. The V end lost 0 bases, the J end lost 7 bases, and 7 bases lay between the germline ends. The CDR3 sequence: CASSLARLEAFF. The CDR3 bases are TGCGCCAGCAGCTTGGCCAGACTTGAAGCTTTCTTT.

This clonotype came up many times. V usage is TRBV7-9 and J usage is TRBJ2-7; D unresolved. The CDR3 has 10 residues. Germline values: CDR1 SEHNR, CDR2 FQNEAQ (reference sequence). V lost 5 bases and J 2 bases, leaving 1 base between the germline ends. The CDR3 sequence: CASSPYEQYF. The CDR3, as DNA: TGTGCCAGCAGCCCCTACGAGCAGTACTTC.

This clonotype has more than one count but fewer than ten. The V gene is TRBV12-3 or TRBV12-4, the J gene TRBJ2-6; D is undetermined. This CDR3 is 15 amino acids long. With 1 base removed from V and 0 bases from J, the gap between germline ends came to 4 bases. This chain's CDR3 is CASSLVHSGANVLTF. The CDR3 nucleotides read TGTGCCAGCAGTTTAGTACACTCTGGGGCCAACGTCCTGACTTTC.

The J gene is TRBJ2-1, the V gene TRBV3-1; D perhaps matches TRBD2 (5 bases). Germline V gene sequence: CDR1 LGHDT, CDR2 YNNKEL (reference sequence). V was cut by 0 bases and J by 9 bases, with 12 bases left in between. The CDR3 spans 14 residues. The CDR3 protein is CASSQEGGSGEQFF. The CDR3 DNA follows: TGTGCCAGCAGCCAAGAAGGAGGTTCGGGTGAGCAGTTCTTC.

This clonotype was detected many times. The rearrangement uses TRBV29-1 and TRBJ2-1; possibly TRBD1 for D (5 bases). The tail of the sequence fits TRBJ2-7 better, so the J call may be wrong. The CDR3 contains 11 residues. Germline-derived CDR1 and CDR2 are SQVTM and ANQGSEA. CDR3 in DNA: TGCAGCGCCGAAGAAGGACAAGAGCAGTACTTC. Its protein is CSAEEGQEQYF.

The V gene is TRBV9, the J gene TRBJ2-2; 9 bases agree with TRBD1. The germline CDR1 and CDR2 sequences are SGDLS and YYNGEE. The J segment lost 5 bases and the V segment lost 4 bases, leaving 9 bases of the junction unmatched. This CDR3 has 16 residues. In DNA form, the CDR3 reads TGTGCCAGCAGCCCCCCAGGACAGGGGTTTACCGGGGAGCTGTTTTTT. Translated, it gives CASSPPGQGFTGELFF.

The rearrangement joins TRBV4-3 to TRBJ2-5; possibly TRBD1 or TRBD2 for D (5 bases each). Trimming removed 5 bases from V and 5 bases from J, with 15 bases in between. There are 14 residues in the CDR3. Germline V CDR1 and CDR2: LGHNA, YSLEER. The CDR3 nucleotides are TGCGCCAGCAGCTATCGTCGGGGCCGGGAGACCCAGTACTTC. Its protein is CASSYRRGRETQYF.

The gene calls are TRBV10-3 and TRBJ2-5; D remains unclear. CDR1 is ENHRY and CDR2 is SYGVKD in the germline V gene. The V end lost 2 bases, the J end lost 4 bases, and 5 bases lay between the germline ends. This CDR3 has 12 amino acids. Here the CDR3 reads CAISEGPETQYF. Here the CDR3 DNA reads TGTGCCATCAGTGAGGGGCCAGAGACCCAGTACTTC.

This chain links TRBV4-3 with TRBJ2-2; 14 positions agree with TRBD2. CDR1 is LGHNA, CDR2 YSLEER, per germline. The CDR3 length is 18 residues. V gave up 1 base and J gave up 6 bases; unmatched junction bases: 7. CDR3 DNA: TGCGCCAGCAGCCAAGCTCCTCCGGGACTAGCGGGAGCCGGGGAGCTGTTTTTT. This translates into CASSQAPPGLAGAGELFF.

In its sample, this clonotype was seen a few times. The chain has TRBV4-3 and TRBJ1-5, with D maybe TRBD1 (6 bases). V was trimmed by 1 base and J by 2 bases, leaving 6 bases between them. CDR3 length: 14 amino acids. Germline CDR1 is LGHNA and CDR2 is YSLEER. The CDR3 spells CASSQAGGNQPQHF. The CDR3 coding sequence is TGCGCCAGCAGCCAAGCAGGGGGCAATCAGCCCCAGCATTTT.